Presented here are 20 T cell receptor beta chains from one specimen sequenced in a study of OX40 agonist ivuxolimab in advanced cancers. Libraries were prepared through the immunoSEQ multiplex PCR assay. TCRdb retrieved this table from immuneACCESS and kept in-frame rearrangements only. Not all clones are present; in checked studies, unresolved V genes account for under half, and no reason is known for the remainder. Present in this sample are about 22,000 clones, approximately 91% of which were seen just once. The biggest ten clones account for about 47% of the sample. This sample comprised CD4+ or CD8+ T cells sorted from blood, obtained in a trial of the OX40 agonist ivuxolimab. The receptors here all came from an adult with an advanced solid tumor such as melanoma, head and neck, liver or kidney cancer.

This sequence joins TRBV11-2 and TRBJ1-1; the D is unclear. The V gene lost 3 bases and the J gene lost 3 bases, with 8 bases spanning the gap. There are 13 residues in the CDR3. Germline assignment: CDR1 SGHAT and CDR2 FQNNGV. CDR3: CASSLGGDTEAFF. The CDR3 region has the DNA TGTGCCAGCAGCTTGGGCGGGGACACTGAAGCTTTCTTT.

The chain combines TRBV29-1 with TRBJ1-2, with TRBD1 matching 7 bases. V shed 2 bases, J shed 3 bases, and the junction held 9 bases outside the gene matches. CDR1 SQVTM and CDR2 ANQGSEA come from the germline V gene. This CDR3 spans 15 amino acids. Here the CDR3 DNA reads TGCAGCGTTGAAACAGGGGTGGTGGGCGACTATGGCTACACCTTC. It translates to CSVETGVVGDYGYTF.

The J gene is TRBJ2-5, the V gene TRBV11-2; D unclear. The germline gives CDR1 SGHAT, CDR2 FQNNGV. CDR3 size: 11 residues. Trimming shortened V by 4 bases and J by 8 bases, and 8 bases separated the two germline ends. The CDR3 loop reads CASSSRATQYF. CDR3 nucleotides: TGTGCCAGCAGCTCCCGGGCCACCCAGTACTTC.

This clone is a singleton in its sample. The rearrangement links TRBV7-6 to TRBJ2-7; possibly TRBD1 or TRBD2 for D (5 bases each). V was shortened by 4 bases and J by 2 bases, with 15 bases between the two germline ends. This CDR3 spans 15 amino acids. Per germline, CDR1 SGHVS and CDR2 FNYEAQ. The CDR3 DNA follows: TGTGCCAGCAGCTATAGAGGGGACGGTGCCTACGAGCAGTACTTC. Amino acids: CASSYRGDGAYEQYF.

The CDR3 nucleotides read TGCGCCAGCAGTGGGGGCGGGAGGGGCTGGGAAAAACTGTTTTTT. Translation: CASSGGGRGWEKLFF. The chain is built from TRBV10-1 and TRBJ1-4; D may be TRBD1 (5 bases). Trimming left V 4 bases short and J 8 bases short, with 17 bases between. This CDR3 region has 15 residues. Germline V gives CDR1 WNHNN, CDR2 SYGVQD (reference sequence).

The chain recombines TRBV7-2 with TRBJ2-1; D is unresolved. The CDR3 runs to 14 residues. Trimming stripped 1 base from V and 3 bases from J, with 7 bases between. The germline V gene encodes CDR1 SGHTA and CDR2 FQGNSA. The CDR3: CASSLGVYYNEQFF. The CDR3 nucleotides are TGTGCCAGCAGCTTAGGGGTTTACTACAATGAGCAGTTCTTC.

This chain's CDR3 is CASSQDYGGHNEQFF. CDR3 nucleotide sequence: TGCGCCAGCAGCCAAGATTATGGAGGACACAATGAGCAGTTCTTC. The chain links TRBV4-3 to TRBJ2-1, with D perhaps TRBD2 (5 bases). V was trimmed by 0 bases and J by 5 bases, leaving 11 bases between them. CDR3 length: 15 amino acids. Per germline, CDR1 LGHNA and CDR2 YSLEER.

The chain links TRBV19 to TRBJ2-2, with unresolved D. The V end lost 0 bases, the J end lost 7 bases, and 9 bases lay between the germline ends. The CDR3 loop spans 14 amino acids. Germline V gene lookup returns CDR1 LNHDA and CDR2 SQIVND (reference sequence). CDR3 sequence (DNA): TGTGCCAGTAGTATAGAGGGCAGGCGCGGGGAGCTGTTTTTT. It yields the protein CASSIEGRRGELFF.

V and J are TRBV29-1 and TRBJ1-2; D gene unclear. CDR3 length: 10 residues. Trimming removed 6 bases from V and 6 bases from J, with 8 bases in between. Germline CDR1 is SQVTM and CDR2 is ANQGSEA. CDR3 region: CSVLSNGYTF. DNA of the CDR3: TGCAGCGTACTCAGTAATGGCTACACCTTC.

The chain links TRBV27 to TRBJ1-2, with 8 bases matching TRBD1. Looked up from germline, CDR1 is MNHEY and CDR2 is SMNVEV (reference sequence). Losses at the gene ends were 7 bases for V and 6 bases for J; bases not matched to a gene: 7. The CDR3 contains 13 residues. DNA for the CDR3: TGTGCCAGCAAGGAGTGGACAGGGAATGGCTACACCTTC. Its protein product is CASKEWTGNGYTF.

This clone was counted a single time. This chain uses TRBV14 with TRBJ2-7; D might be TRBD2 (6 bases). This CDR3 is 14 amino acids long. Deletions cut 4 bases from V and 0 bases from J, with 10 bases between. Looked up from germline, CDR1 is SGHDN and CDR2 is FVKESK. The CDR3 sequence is CASSLGSGSYEQYF. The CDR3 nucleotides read TGTGCCAGCAGCCTAGGTAGCGGCTCCTACGAGCAGTACTTC. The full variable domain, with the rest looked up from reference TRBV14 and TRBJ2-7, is EAGVTQFPSHSVIEKGQTVTLRCDPISGHDNLYWYRRVMGKEIKFLLHFVKESKQDESGMPNNRFLAERTGGTYSTLKVQPAELEDSGVYFCASSLGSGSYEQYFGPGTRLTVT.

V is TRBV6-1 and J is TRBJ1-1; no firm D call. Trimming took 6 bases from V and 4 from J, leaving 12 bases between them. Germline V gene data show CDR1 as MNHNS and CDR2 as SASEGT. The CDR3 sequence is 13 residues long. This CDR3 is CASRHRVGTEAFF. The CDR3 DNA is TGTGCCAGCAGGCACCGGGTGGGCACTGAAGCTTTCTTT.

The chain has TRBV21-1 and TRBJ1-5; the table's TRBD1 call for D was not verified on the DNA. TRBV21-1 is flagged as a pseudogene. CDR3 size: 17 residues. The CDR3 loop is CASSPRNGTGDNQPQHF. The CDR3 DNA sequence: TGTGCCAGCAGCCCTCGGAACGGGACAGGGGACAATCAGCCCCAGCATTTT.

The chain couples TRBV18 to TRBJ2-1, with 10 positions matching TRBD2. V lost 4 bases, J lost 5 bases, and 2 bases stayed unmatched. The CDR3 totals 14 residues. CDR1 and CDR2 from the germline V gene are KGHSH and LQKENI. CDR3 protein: CASSLGTSDNEQFF. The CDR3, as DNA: TGTGCCAGCTCACTAGGGACTAGCGACAATGAGCAGTTCTTC.

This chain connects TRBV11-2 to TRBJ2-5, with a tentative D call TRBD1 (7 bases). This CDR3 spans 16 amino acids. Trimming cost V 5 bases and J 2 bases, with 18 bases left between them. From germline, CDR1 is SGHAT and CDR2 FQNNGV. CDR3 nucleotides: TGTGCCAGCAGCCGGGCGGGACAGAGTATGCAAGAGACCCAGTACTTC. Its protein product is CASSRAGQSMQETQYF.

The chain's CDR3 is CASSPGPIFGEQYF. CDR3 nucleotide sequence: TGTGCCAGCAGTCCCGGGCCGATATTCGGCGAGCAGTACTTC. The gene calls are TRBV7-9 and TRBJ2-7, with no clear D. V shed 6 bases and J shed 6 bases, with 18 bases lying between them. The CDR3 extends over 14 amino acids. CDR1 and CDR2 from the germline V gene are SEHNR and FQNEAQ (reference sequence).

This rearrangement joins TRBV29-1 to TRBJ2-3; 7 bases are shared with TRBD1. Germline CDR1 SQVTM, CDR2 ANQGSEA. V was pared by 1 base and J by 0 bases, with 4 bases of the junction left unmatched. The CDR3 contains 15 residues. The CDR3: CSVEGAGGSTDTQYF. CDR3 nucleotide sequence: TGCAGCGTTGAAGGGGCAGGGGGAAGCACAGATACGCAGTATTTT.

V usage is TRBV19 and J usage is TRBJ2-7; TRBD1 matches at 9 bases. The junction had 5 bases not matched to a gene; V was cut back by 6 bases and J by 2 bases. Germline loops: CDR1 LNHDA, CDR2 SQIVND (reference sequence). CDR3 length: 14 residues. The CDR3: CASRMRQGAYEQYF. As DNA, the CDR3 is TGTGCCAGTAGGATGCGACAGGGGGCCTACGAGCAGTACTTC.

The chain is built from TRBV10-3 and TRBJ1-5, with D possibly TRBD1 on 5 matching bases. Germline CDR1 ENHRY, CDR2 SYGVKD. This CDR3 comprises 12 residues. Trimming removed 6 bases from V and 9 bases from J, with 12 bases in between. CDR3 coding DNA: TGTGCCATCAGCGGGGGGACGGGGCCCCAGCATTTT. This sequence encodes CAISGGTGPQHF.

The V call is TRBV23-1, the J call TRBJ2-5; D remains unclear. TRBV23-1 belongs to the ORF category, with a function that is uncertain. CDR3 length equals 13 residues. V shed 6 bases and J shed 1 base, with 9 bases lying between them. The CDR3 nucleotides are TGCGCCAGCAGGCCCTTGGGCCAAGAGACCCAGTACTTC. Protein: CASRPLGQETQYF.